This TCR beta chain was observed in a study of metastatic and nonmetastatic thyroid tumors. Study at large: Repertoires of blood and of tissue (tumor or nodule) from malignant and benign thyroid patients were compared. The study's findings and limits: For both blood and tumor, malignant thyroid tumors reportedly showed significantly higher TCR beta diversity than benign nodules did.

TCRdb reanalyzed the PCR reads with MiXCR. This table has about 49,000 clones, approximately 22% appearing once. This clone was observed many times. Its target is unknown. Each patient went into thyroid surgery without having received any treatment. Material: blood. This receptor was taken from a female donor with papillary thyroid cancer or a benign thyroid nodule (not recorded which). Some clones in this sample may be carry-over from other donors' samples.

The CDR3 sequence: CASSQRTGTSGSNEQFF. The CDR3 region has the DNA TGTGCCAGCAGCCAACGAACCGGGACTAGCGGGAGCAATGAGCAGTTCTTC. The chain couples TRBV4-2 to TRBJ2-1, with 14 nucleotides matching TRBD2. The CDR3 has 17 amino acids. V lost 2 bases to trimming and J lost 6 bases; unmatched junction nucleotides: 6. The V gene's germline CDR1 is LGHNA and CDR2 YNFKEQ.